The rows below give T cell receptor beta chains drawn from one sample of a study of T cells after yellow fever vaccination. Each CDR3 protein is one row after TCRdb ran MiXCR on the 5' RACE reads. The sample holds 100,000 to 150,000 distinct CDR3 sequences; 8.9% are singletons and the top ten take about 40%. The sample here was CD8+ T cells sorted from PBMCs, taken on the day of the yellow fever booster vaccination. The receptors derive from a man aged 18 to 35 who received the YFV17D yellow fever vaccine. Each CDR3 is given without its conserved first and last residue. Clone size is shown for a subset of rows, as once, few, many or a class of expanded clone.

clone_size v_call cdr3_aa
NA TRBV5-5 ASSLEGRLNTEAF
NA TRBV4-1 ASSQSTEAF
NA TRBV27 ASSSAPTGYSPLH
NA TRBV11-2 ASSHFMGLDANEKLF
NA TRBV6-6 ANSGGAGDTQY
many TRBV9 ASSPSTSNEQF
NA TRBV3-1 ASSQDFRENTEAF
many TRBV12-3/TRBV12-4 ASSFTGSGPNLEKLF
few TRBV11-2 ASSRFGDTQY
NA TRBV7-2 ASSLTRTGPYGYT
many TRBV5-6 ASSLEAANYGYT
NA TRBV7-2 ASSGSWGVGDTQY
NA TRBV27 ASSLFGNSYNSPLH
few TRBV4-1 ASSQGKAEQY
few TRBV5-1 ASSRQADTQY
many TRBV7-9 ASSLGGTSGSTDTQY
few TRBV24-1 ATSDPGSRRELF
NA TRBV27 ASSPSGQSYYNEQF
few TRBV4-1 ASSQVTGDKNIQY